Listed below are T cell receptor beta chains from one sample, sequenced in a study of neurological immune-mediated disorders. MiXCR, applied by TCRdb to the 5' RACE reads, yields one record per CDR3 protein. The data show about 45,000 distinct CDR3 sequences, with roughly 13% seen just once and about 10% held by the top ten. Sequences were obtained from PBMCs. These receptors all stem from a man aged 30-40 years in good health. Both conserved end residues are part of each CDR3. The D gene is left open where the match is weak. Part of the rows lack a size; the others show once, few, many or a class for expanded clones.

abundance: many; d_gene: NA; j_gene: TRBJ1-1; v_gene: TRBV11-2; CDR3nt: TGTGCCAGCAGCTTTGGACAGAACACTGAAGCTTTCTTT; CDR3aa: CASSFGQNTEAFF
abundance: NA; d_gene: TRBD2; j_gene: TRBJ2-7; v_gene: TRBV6-5; CDR3nt: TGTGCCAGCAGTTACAATCCAGCGGGAGGATGGGAGCAGTACTTC; CDR3aa: CASSYNPAGGWEQYF
abundance: NA; d_gene: NA; j_gene: TRBJ2-4; v_gene: TRBV6-1; CDR3nt: TGTGCCAGCAGTGACCAGGGGTCCAAAAACATTCAGTACTTC; CDR3aa: CASSDQGSKNIQYF
abundance: NA; d_gene: TRBD1; j_gene: TRBJ2-7; v_gene: TRBV4-1; CDR3nt: TGCGCCAGCAGCCAAGGTGCGACAGGGGAATACGAGCAGTACTTC; CDR3aa: CASSQGATGEYEQYF
abundance: many; d_gene: TRBD2; j_gene: TRBJ2-5; v_gene: TRBV29-1; CDR3nt: TGCAGCGTTGAACTAGCGGGAGTCGTAGAGACCCAGTACTTC; CDR3aa: CSVELAGVVETQYF
abundance: NA; d_gene: NA; j_gene: TRBJ2-4; v_gene: TRBV30; CDR3nt: TGTGCCTGTGGACACCAAAACATTCAGTACTTC; CDR3aa: CACGHQNIQYF
abundance: many; d_gene: TRBD1; j_gene: TRBJ2-7; v_gene: TRBV2; CDR3nt: TGTGCCAGCAGTAGACAGGGGGACTACGAGCAGTACTTC; CDR3aa: CASSRQGDYEQYF
abundance: NA; d_gene: NA; j_gene: TRBJ1-4; v_gene: TRBV5-1; CDR3nt: TGCGCCAGCAGCTTGGGGAGCGATGAAAAAACGTTTTTT; CDR3aa: CASSLGSDEKTFF
abundance: many; d_gene: NA; j_gene: TRBJ2-7; v_gene: TRBV5-1; CDR3nt: TGCGCCAGCAGCTGGGGGGACAGCCCGTACGAGCAGTACTTC; CDR3aa: CASSWGDSPYEQYF
abundance: many; d_gene: TRBD1; j_gene: TRBJ2-7; v_gene: TRBV29-1; CDR3nt: TGCAGCGTTGGACAGGGGGACTACGAGCAGTACTTC; CDR3aa: CSVGQGDYEQYF
abundance: many; d_gene: NA; j_gene: TRBJ2-2; v_gene: TRBV4-1; CDR3nt: TGCGCCAGCAGCCAAGATCAGGGGAGGGGCCCGAACACCGGGGAGCTGTTTTTT; CDR3aa: CASSQDQGRGPNTGELFF
abundance: few; d_gene: NA; j_gene: TRBJ2-7; v_gene: TRBV5-6; CDR3nt: TGTGCCAGCAGCTTGGCAGGGAGTTTTGGCTACGAGCAGTACTTC; CDR3aa: CASSLAGSFGYEQYF
abundance: many; d_gene: NA; j_gene: TRBJ1-3; v_gene: TRBV9; CDR3nt: TGTGCCAGCAGCTTTGGGACCGGAAACACCATATATTTT; CDR3aa: CASSFGTGNTIYF
abundance: many; d_gene: NA; j_gene: TRBJ1-1; v_gene: TRBV7-6; CDR3nt: TGTGCCAGCAGCCCCCGGCAGGACATGAACACTGAAGCTTTCTTT; CDR3aa: CASSPRQDMNTEAFF
abundance: many; d_gene: TRBD1; j_gene: TRBJ2-5; v_gene: TRBV6-6; CDR3nt: TGTGCCAGCAGTTACCTGACAGGGAGAGAGACCCAGTACTTC; CDR3aa: CASSYLTGRETQYF
abundance: many; d_gene: NA; j_gene: TRBJ1-1; v_gene: TRBV20-1; CDR3nt: TGCAGTGCTAGTGAGGGGGGCCCTGAAGCTTTCTTT; CDR3aa: CSASEGGPEAFF
abundance: many; d_gene: TRBD2; j_gene: TRBJ2-7; v_gene: TRBV27; CDR3nt: TGTGCCAGCAGTTTATACGGGGGGAGAGGCTACGAGCAGTACTTC; CDR3aa: CASSLYGGRGYEQYF
abundance: many; d_gene: TRBD1; j_gene: TRBJ2-7; v_gene: TRBV28; CDR3nt: TGTGCCAGCAGTGTCTCCGGGACAGAATCCTACGAGCAGTACTTC; CDR3aa: CASSVSGTESYEQYF
abundance: many; d_gene: NA; j_gene: TRBJ2-2; v_gene: TRBV28; CDR3nt: TGTGCCAGCAGTTCCCAACGGTGGATCTTGACCGGGGAGCTGTTTTTT; CDR3aa: CASSSQRWILTGELFF
abundance: many; d_gene: TRBD2; j_gene: TRBJ2-7; v_gene: TRBV10-3; CDR3nt: TGTGCCATCAGCGCTGGGGGGGATCCGCAGTACTTC; CDR3aa: CAISAGGDPQYF
abundance: many; d_gene: NA; j_gene: TRBJ2-1; v_gene: TRBV4-1; CDR3nt: TGCGCCAGCAGAAGGGTCGGACGGGGCAATGAGCAGTTCTTC; CDR3aa: CASRRVGRGNEQFF
abundance: NA; d_gene: TRBD1; j_gene: TRBJ2-7; v_gene: TRBV27; CDR3nt: TGTGCCAGCAGTGAACCGACAGGGGGCATTTACGAGCAGTACTTC; CDR3aa: CASSEPTGGIYEQYF
abundance: many; d_gene: TRBD2; j_gene: TRBJ2-3; v_gene: TRBV20-1; CDR3nt: TGCAGTGCTAGAGATAACGGACTAGCGGGCGCCACAGATACGCAGTATTTT; CDR3aa: CSARDNGLAGATDTQYF
abundance: many; d_gene: TRBD2; j_gene: TRBJ2-3; v_gene: TRBV20-1; CDR3nt: TGCAGTGCTAGAGGACTAGCGGAACCAGTCCTGCCCACAGATACGCAGTATTTT; CDR3aa: CSARGLAEPVLPTDTQYF
abundance: few; d_gene: TRBD1; j_gene: TRBJ2-1; v_gene: TRBV5-6; CDR3nt: TGTGCCAGCAGCTGGGGACAGGGCGAGCAGTTCTTC; CDR3aa: CASSWGQGEQFF
abundance: many; d_gene: NA; j_gene: TRBJ2-3; v_gene: TRBV6-5; CDR3nt: TGTGCCAGCAGTTACTCGGCCGTTCTGGATACGCAGTATTTT; CDR3aa: CASSYSAVLDTQYF